This entry lists 13 T cell receptor beta chains sequenced from one sample in a study of human T cells and chemical hapten exposure. MiXCR was run by TCRdb on the RACE reads, yielding one entry per CDR3 protein. The sample has around 300,000 distinct CDR3 sequences; roughly 6% are singletons. Time point of the sample: pre-sensitization, week 0. Stated treatment: therapeutic diphenylcyclopropenone sensitization with weekly scalp DPC. This material consisted of whole blood, taken in connection with sensitization to the hapten diphenylcyclopropenone (DPC). These receptors originate from a woman under 30 with alopecia areata. Some clones in this sample may be carry-over from other donors' samples.

There are many counts of this clonotype. The V and J genes are TRBV3-1 and TRBJ1-1; 7 nucleotides agree with TRBD1. The J segment lost 0 bases and the V segment lost 6 bases, leaving 13 bases of the junction unmatched. The CDR3 has 17 residues. Germline V gene sequence: CDR1 LGHDT, CDR2 YNNKEL (reference sequence). The CDR3 region is CASRRGTASRMNTEAFF. Here the CDR3 DNA reads TGTGCCAGCAGGCGTGGGACAGCCTCCCGAATGAACACTGAAGCTTTCTTT.

CDR3 protein: CASSVAGGPVGELFF. CDR3 DNA sequence: TGTGCCAGCAGCGTAGCGGGGGGGCCAGTCGGGGAGCTGTTTTTT. This chain joins TRBV9 and TRBJ2-2; 8 nucleotides agree with TRBD2. Looked up from germline, CDR1 is SGDLS and CDR2 is YYNGEE. V was clipped by 0 bases and J by 7 bases; unmatched bases: 5. This CDR3 has 15 residues.

This clonotype was seen many times. The chain couples TRBV4-3 to TRBJ2-3; D call uncertain. This CDR3 is built from 16 residues. The ends were cut back, 1 base at V and 0 bases at J, with 11 bases in the middle. In germline, CDR1 is LGHNA, CDR2 YSLEER. CDR3 coding DNA: TGCGCCAGCAGCCAAGGTGGCGCCCGGAGCACAGATACGCAGTATTTT. This gives the protein CASSQGGARSTDTQYF.

This clonotype was counted at least ten times. The chain links TRBV20-1 to TRBJ1-1; D is perhaps TRBD1 (5 bases). Germline V gene data show CDR1 as DFQATT and CDR2 as SNEGSKA (reference sequence). Trimming took 1 base from V and 4 from J, leaving 10 bases between them. CDR3 length equals 13 residues. The CDR3 bases are TGCAGTGCTAGAGCCCAGGGAGGCACTGAAGCTTTCTTT. Translating it yields CSARAQGGTEAFF.

This clonotype has ten or more counts. CDR3 sequence reads: CASVPLQGGDYGYTF. CDR3 DNA sequence: TGTGCCAGCGTCCCCTTACAGGGGGGGGACTATGGCTACACCTTC. The chain joins TRBV6-5 to TRBJ1-2, with 8 bases lining up with TRBD1. Trimming at V came to 8 bases and at J to 3 bases, leaving 11 bases not matched to a gene. The CDR3 loop spans 15 amino acids. CDR1 MNHEY and CDR2 SVGAGI come from the germline V gene.

This rearrangement joins TRBV7-2 to TRBJ2-2; D not certain. The CDR3 is made up of 15 amino acids. V lost 4 bases to trimming and J lost 2 bases, with 11 bases between them. Germline values: CDR1 SGHTA, CDR2 FQGNSA. The CDR3 sequence: CASSSLLANTGELFF. The CDR3 bases are TGTGCCAGCAGCTCCCTCTTGGCCAACACCGGGGAGCTGTTTTTT.

This clonotype was picked up one time. This chain's CDR3 is CASSLWAEVRYGYTF. The CDR3, as DNA: TGTGCCAGCAGCTTGTGGGCCGAAGTTCGGTATGGCTACACCTTC. V usage is TRBV5-5 and J usage is TRBJ1-2; D call uncertain. Trimming pared 1 base from V and 5 bases from J, leaving 15 bases between. The CDR3 totals 15 residues. Germline-derived CDR1 and CDR2 are SGHKS and YYEKEE (reference sequence). Full variable domain (missing parts from reference TRBV5-5 and TRBJ1-2): DAGVTQSPTHLIKTRGQQVTLRCSPISGHKSVSWYQQVLGQGPQFIFQYYEKEERGRGNFPDRFSARQFPNYSSELNVNALLLGDSALYLCASSLWAEVRYGYTFGSGTRLTVV.

This clonotype was seen more than once but under ten times. This chain links TRBV7-8 with TRBJ1-1, with 7 bases lining up with TRBD1. CDR3 size: 14 residues. After removal of 6 bases from V and 1 base from J, the junction contained 5 bases not matched to a gene. Germline-derived CDR1 and CDR2 are SGHVS and FQNEAQ. The CDR3 spells CASRWDSANTEAFF. The CDR3 DNA sequence: TGTGCCAGCAGATGGGACAGTGCGAACACTGAAGCTTTCTTT.

The rearrangement joins TRBV3-1 to TRBJ2-7, with TRBD1 as a possible D gene (6 bases). V shed 4 bases and J shed 2 bases, with 9 bases lying between them. CDR1 LGHDT and CDR2 YNNKEL come from the germline V gene (reference sequence). This CDR3 contains 13 residues. The CDR3 DNA is TGTGCCAGCAGCCTCTCAGGGGCCTACGAGCAGTACTTC. This sequence encodes CASSLSGAYEQYF.

The chain combines TRBV20-1 with TRBJ2-7; D perhaps matches TRBD1 (6 bases). The V and J ends lost 6 bases and 4 bases respectively, with 16 bases between them. The CDR3 covers 13 residues. Germline lookup yields CDR1 DFQATT and CDR2 SNEGSKA (reference sequence). CDR3 loop: CSASYRALYEQYF. CDR3 DNA sequence: TGCAGTGCCTCTTACAGGGCCCTTTACGAGCAGTACTTC.

This clonotype has a count of ten or more. The chain employs TRBV6-1 and TRBJ1-5; D uncertain. The germline V gene encodes CDR1 MNHNS and CDR2 SASEGT. The V and J ends lost 10 bases and 10 bases respectively, with 20 bases between them. CDR3 length equals 13 residues. CDR3 sequence (DNA): TGTGCCACTTTGATCGGGGAAGGACTTCCCCAGCATTTT. This gives the protein CATLIGEGLPQHF.

This clonotype was detected many times. The rearrangement uses TRBV6-5 and TRBJ1-1; TRBD1 matches at 7 bases. The CDR3 contains 17 residues. Germline assignment: CDR1 MNHEY and CDR2 SVGAGI. V dropped 0 bases and J dropped 0; count of bases not matched to a gene: 7. CDR3 nucleotides: TGTGCCAGCAGTTACTCAAGGGACAGCCAATTGAACACTGAAGCTTTCTTT. Protein: CASSYSRDSQLNTEAFF.

This clonotype occurred a few times. The V gene is TRBV15, the J gene TRBJ1-2; D call uncertain. The CDR3 is 16 amino acids. The V and J ends lost 0 bases and 7 bases respectively, with 18 bases between them. CDR1 LNHNV and CDR2 YYDKDF come from the germline V gene (reference sequence). The CDR3 protein is CATSRDRPISERGYTF. Here the CDR3 DNA reads TGTGCCACCAGCAGAGATCGGCCTATCTCCGAACGTGGCTACACCTTC.